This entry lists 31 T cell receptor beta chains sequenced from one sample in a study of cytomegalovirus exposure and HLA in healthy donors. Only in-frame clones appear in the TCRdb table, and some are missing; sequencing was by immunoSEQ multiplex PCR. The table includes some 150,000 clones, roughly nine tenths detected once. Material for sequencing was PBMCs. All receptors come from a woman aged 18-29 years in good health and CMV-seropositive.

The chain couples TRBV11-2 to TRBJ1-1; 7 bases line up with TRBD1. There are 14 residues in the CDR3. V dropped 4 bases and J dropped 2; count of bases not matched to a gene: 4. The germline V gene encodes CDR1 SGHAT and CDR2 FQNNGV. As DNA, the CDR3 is TGTGCCAGCAGCTCACAGGGGCTCAACACTGAAGCTTTCTTT. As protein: CASSSQGLNTEAFF.

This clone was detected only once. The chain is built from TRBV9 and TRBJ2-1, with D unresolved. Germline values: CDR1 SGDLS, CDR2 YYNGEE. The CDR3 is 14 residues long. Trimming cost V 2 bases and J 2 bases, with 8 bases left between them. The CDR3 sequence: CASSVIAAYNEQFF. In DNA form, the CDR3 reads TGTGCCAGCAGCGTCATTGCAGCCTACAATGAGCAGTTCTTC.

The CDR3 reads CASSLGGVQETQYF. The CDR3 DNA reads TGTGCCAGCAGCTTGGGGGGAGTCCAAGAGACCCAGTACTTC. The rearrangement uses TRBV5-6 and TRBJ2-5, with D possibly TRBD2 on 5 matching bases. The V end lost 0 bases, the J end lost 1 base, and 7 bases lay between the germline ends. Looked up from germline, CDR1 is SGHDT and CDR2 is YYEEEE. The CDR3 contains 14 residues.

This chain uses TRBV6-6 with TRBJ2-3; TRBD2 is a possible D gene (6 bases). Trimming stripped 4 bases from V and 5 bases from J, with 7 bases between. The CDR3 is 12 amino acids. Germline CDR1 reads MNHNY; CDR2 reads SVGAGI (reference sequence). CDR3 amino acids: CASSFGGDTQYF. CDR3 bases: TGTGCCAGCAGTTTCGGGGGAGATACGCAGTATTTT.

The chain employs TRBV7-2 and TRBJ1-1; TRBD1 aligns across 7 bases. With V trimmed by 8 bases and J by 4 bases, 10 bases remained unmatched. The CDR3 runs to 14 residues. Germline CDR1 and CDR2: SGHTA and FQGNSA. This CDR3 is CASGNRGVSTEAFF. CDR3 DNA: TGTGCCAGCGGGAACAGGGGAGTTAGCACTGAAGCTTTCTTT.

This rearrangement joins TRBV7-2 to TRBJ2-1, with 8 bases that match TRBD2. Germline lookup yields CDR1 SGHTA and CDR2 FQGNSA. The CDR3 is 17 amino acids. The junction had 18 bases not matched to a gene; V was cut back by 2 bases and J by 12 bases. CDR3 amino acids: CASSLKVVIAGPISQFF. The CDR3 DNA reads TGTGCCAGCAGCTTAAAGGTCGTTATAGCGGGACCTATCTCGCAGTTCTTC.

The chain's CDR3 is CASSLERVYRVVAYNEQFF. In DNA, the CDR3 is TGTGCCAGCAGCTTAGAGAGGGTTTACAGGGTGGTAGCCTACAATGAGCAGTTCTTC. The chain links TRBV7-6 to TRBJ2-1; a weak D match, TRBD1 (6 bases). Trimming cost V 1 base and J 2 bases, with 21 bases left between them. The CDR3 length is 19 residues. Germline V lookup: CDR1 SGHVS, CDR2 FNYEAQ.

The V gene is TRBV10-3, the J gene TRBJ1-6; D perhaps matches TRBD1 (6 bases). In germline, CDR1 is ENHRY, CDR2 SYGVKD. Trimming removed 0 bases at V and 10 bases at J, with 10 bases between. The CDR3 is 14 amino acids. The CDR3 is CAISESTGSSPLHF. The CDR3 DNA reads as TGTGCCATCAGTGAGTCGACAGGTTCCTCACCCCTCCACTTT.

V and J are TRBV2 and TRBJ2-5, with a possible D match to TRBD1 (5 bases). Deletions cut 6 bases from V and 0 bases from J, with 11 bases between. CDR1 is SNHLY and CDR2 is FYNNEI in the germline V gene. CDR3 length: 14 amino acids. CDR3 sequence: CASRIGRDQETQYF. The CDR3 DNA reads TGTGCCAGCAGAATAGGCAGGGACCAAGAGACCCAGTACTTC.

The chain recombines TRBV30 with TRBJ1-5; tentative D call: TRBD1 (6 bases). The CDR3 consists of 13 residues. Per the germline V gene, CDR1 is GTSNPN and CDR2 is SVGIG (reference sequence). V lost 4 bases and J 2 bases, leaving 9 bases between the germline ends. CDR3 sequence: CAWTGAGNQPQHF. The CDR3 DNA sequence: TGTGCCTGGACAGGGGCTGGCAATCAGCCCCAGCATTTT.

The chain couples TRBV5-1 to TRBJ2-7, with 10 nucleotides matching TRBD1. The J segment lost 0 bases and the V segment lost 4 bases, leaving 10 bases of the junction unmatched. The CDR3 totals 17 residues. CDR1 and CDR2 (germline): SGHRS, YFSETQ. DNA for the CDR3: TGCGCCAGCAGCCTAACCAGCCGGGACAGGGGCTCCTACGAGCAGTACTTC. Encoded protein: CASSLTSRDRGSYEQYF.

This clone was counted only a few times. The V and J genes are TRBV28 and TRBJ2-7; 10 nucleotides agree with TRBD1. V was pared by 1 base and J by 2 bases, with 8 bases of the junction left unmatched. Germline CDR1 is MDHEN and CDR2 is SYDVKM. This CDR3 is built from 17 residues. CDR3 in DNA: TGTGCCAGCAGTTTATACGGGGACAGGGGTACCACCTACGAGCAGTACTTC. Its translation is CASSLYGDRGTTYEQYF.

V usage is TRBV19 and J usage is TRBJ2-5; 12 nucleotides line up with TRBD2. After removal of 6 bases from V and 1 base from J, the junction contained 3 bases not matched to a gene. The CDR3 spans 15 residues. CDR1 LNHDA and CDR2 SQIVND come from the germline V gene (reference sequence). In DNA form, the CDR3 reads TGTGCCAGTAGGCGACTAGCGGGAGTCCAAGAGACCCAGTACTTC. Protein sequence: CASRRLAGVQETQYF.

Here the CDR3 reads CASSLIPTTGQETQYF. CDR3 bases: TGCGCCAGCAGCTTAATCCCTACGACAGGGCAAGAGACCCAGTACTTC. The V gene is TRBV5-1, the J gene TRBJ2-5; TRBD1 matches 7 bases. Germline trimming cut 2 bases from V and 2 bases from J; bases unmatched to any gene: 9. CDR1 is SGHRS and CDR2 is YFSETQ in the germline V gene. CDR3 length equals 16 residues.

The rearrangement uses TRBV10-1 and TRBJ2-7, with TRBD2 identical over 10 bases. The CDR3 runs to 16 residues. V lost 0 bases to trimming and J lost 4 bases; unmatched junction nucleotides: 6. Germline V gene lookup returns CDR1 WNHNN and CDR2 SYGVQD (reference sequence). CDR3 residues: CASSESKLAGKYEQYF. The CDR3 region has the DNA TGCGCCAGCAGTGAGTCAAAACTAGCGGGGAAATACGAGCAGTACTTC.

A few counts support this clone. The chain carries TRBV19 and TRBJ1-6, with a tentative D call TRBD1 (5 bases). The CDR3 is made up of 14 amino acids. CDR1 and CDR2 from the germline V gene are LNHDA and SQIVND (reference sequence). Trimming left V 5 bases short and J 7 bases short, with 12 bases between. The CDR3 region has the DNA TGTGCCAGTAGTCTGGGGGGTTGGAATTCACCCCTCCACTTT. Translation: CASSLGGWNSPLHF.

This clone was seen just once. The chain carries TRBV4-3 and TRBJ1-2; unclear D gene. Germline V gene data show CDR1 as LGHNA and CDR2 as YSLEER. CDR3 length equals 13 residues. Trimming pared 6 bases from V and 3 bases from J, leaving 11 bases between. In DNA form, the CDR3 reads TGCGCCAGCAGTCGGACTTGGGACTATGGCTACACCTTC. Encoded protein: CASSRTWDYGYTF.

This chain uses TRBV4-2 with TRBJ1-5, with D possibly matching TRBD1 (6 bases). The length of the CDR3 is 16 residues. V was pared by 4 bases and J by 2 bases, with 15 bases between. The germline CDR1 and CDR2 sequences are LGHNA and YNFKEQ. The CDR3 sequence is CASSLGRGPGNQPQHF. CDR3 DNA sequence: TGTGCCAGCAGCCTGGGGCGGGGGCCGGGCAATCAGCCCCAGCATTTT.

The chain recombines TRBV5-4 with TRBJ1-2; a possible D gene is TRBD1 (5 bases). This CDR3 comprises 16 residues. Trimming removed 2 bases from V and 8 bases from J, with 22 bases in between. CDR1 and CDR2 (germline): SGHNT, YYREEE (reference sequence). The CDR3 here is CASSFSLGGRSGGYTF. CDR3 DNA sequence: TGTGCCAGCAGCTTTTCCCTCGGGGGGAGAAGCGGCGGCTACACCTTC. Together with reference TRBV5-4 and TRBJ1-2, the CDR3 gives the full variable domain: ETGVTQSPTHLIKTRGQQVTLRCSSQSGHNTVSWYQQALGQGPQFIFQYYREEENGRGNFPPRFSGLQFPNYSSELNVNALELDDSALYLCASSFSLGGRSGGYTFGSGTRLTVV.

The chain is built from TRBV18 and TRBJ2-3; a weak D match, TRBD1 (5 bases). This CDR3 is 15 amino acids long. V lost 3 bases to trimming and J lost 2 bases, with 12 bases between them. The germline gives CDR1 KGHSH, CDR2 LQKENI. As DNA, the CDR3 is TGTGCCAGCTCACCTACCCCCAGGGCCACAGATACGCAGTATTTT. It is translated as CASSPTPRATDTQYF.

This chain's CDR3 is CASSLGPSGGSDTQYF. The DNA for the CDR3 is TGCGCCAGCAGCTTGGGGCCCAGCGGGGGGTCAGATACGCAGTATTTT. The rearrangement joins TRBV5-1 to TRBJ2-3; 9 positions match TRBD2. The CDR3 is 16 residues long. The V segment lost 0 bases and the J segment 4 bases; nucleotides outside the gene matches: 6. Germline V gene lookup returns CDR1 SGHRS and CDR2 YFSETQ.

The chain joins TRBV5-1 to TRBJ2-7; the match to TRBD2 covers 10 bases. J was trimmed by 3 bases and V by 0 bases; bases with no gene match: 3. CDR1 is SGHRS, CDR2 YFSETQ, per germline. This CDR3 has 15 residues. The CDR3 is CASSLAIAGGYEQYF. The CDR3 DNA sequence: TGCGCCAGCAGCTTGGCAATAGCGGGGGGCTACGAGCAGTACTTC.

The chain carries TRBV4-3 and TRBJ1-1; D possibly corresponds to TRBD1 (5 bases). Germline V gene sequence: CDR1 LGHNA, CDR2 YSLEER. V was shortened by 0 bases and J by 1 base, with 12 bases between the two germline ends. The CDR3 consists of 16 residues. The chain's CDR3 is CASSQDLRGWNTEAFF. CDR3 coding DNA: TGCGCCAGCAGCCAAGATCTGCGGGGCTGGAACACTGAAGCTTTCTTT.

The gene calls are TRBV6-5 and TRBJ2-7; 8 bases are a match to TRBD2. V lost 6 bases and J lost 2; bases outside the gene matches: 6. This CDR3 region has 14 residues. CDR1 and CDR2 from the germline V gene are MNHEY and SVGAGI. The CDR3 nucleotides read TGTGCCAGCAGACGCGGGGGGTCCACCTACGAGCAGTACTTC. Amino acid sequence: CASRRGGSTYEQYF.

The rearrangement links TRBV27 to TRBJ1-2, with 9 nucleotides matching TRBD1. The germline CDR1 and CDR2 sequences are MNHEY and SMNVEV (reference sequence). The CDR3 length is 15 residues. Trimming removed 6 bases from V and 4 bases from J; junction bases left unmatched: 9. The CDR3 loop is CASSPSGTGTYGYTF. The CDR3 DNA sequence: TGTGCCAGCAGCCCATCCGGGACAGGGACCTATGGCTACACCTTC.

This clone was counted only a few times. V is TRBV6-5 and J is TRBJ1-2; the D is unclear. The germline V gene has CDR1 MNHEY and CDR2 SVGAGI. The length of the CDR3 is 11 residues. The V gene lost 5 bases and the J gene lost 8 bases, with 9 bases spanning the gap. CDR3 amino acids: CASSETTGYTF. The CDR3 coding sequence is TGTGCCAGCAGTGAAACAACAGGCTACACCTTC.

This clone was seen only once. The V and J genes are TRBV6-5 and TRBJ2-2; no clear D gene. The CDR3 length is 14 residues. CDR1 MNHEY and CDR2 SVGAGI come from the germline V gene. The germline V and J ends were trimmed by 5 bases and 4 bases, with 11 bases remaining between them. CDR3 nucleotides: TGTGCCAGCAGTGGTCAACAGAGCACCGGGGAGCTGTTTTTT. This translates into CASSGQQSTGELFF.

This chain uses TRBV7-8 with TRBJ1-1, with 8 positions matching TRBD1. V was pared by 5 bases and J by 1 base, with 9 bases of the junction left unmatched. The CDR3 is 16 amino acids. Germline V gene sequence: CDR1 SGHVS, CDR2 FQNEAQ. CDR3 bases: TGTGCCAGCAGCCGACGACAGGGGAGAGGGAACACTGAAGCTTTCTTT. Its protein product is CASSRRQGRGNTEAFF.

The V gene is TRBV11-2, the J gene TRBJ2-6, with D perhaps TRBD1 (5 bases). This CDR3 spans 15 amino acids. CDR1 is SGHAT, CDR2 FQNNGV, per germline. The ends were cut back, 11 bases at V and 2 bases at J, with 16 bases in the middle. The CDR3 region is CACQRGGAGANVLTF. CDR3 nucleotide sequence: TGTGCCTGCCAAAGGGGCGGAGCTGGGGCCAACGTCCTGACTTTC.

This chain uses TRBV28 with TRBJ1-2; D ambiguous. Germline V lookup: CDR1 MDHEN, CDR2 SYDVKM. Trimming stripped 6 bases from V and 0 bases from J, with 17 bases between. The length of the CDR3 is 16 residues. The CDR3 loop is CASSPPVNLANYGYTF. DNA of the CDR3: TGTGCCAGCAGCCCGCCTGTGAACCTAGCTAACTATGGCTACACCTTC.

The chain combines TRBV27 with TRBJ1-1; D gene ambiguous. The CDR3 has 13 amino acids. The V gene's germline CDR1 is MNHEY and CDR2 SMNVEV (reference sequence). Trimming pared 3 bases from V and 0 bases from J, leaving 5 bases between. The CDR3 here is CASSFNVNTEAFF. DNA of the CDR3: TGTGCCAGCAGTTTCAATGTGAACACTGAAGCTTTCTTT.